This T cell receptor (beta chain) was retrieved from a study of T cell responses to AZD1222 COVID-19 vaccine. Study-level points and caveats: Donors skewed white British and female; clonal diversity was possibly underestimated. Repertoires were sampled only after the peak T cell response.

As for this clone: The target antigen is unknown.

The V gene's germline CDR1 is MDHEN and CDR2 SYDVKM. The ends were cut back, 5 bases at V and 5 bases at J, with 19 bases in the middle. The CDR3 runs to 15 residues. Only in-frame clones appear in the TCRdb table, and some are missing; sequencing was by immunoSEQ multiplex PCR. The sample consists of 55,000 to 65,000 clones, 89% of them appearing once. Here the sequenced sample was peripheral blood, taken 28 days after the second AZD1222 dose. The gene calls are TRBV28 and TRBJ2-7; D is possibly TRBD1 (5 bases). This TCR was sampled from an adult who received the AZD1222 COVID-19 vaccine. CDR3 nucleotide sequence: TGTGCCAGCAGTGGGGCGGCAGGAACGAGGAACGAGCAGTACTTC. This codes for CASSGAAGTRNEQYF.